These 25 T cell receptor beta chains share one sample of origin, sequenced in a study of blood T cell repertoires in COVID-19. Assay: immunoSEQ multiplex PCR; the TCRdb copy retains only in-frame clones and omits some. The sample has 30,000 or so clones; roughly four fifths are singletons. Sequencing was done on a sample of peripheral blood. Source of these receptors: a man between 50 and 59 years old with acute or convalescent COVID-19.

The J gene is TRBJ2-7, the V gene TRBV15; 7 nucleotides align to TRBD2. V shed 1 base and J 10 bases; nucleotides not matched to a gene: 10. In germline, CDR1 is LNHNV, CDR2 YYDKDF (reference sequence). The CDR3 contains 14 residues. The CDR3 sequence is CATSRVPAGSPQYF. The CDR3, as DNA: TGTGCCACCAGCAGAGTTCCAGCGGGGTCCCCTCAGTACTTC. Using reference TRBV15 and TRBJ2-7 for the parts outside the CDR3, the full variable domain is DAMVIQNPRYQVTQFGKPVTLSCSQTLNHNVMYWYQQKSSQAPKLLFHYYDKDFNNEADTPDNFQSRRPNTSFCFLDIRSPGLGDTAMYLCATSRVPAGSPQYFGPGTRLTVT.

The chain is built from TRBV3-1 (or the pseudogene TRBV3-2) and TRBJ2-1; D ambiguous. V lost 3 bases and J lost 7, with 10 bases in between. The germline gives CDR1 LGHDT, CDR2 YNNKEL (reference sequence). The CDR3 loop spans 13 amino acids. CDR3 in amino acids: CASSHLNSNEQFF. The DNA of the CDR3 is TGTGCCAGCAGCCATCTGAACTCTAATGAGCAGTTCTTC.

CDR3 DNA sequence: TGTGCCAGCAGCTTAGGAGGAGTCAGCAATCAGCCCCAGCATTTT. Translating gives CASSLGGVSNQPQHF. The rearrangement links TRBV5-5 to TRBJ1-5; D remains unclear. The CDR3 covers 15 residues. CDR1 is SGHKS, CDR2 YYEKEE, per germline (reference sequence). With 2 bases removed from V and 1 base from J, the gap between germline ends came to 10 bases.

The chain has TRBV3-1 (or the pseudogene TRBV3-2) and TRBJ2-1; the match to TRBD1 covers 7 bases. Germline V lookup: CDR1 LGHDT, CDR2 YNNKEL (reference sequence). With 5 bases clipped from V and 4 bases from J, the junction kept 8 bases outside the gene matches. This CDR3 has 15 amino acids. The CDR3 region has the DNA TGTGCCAGCAGCTCCCGGGACAGTTCGTACAATGAGCAGTTCTTC. Amino acid sequence: CASSSRDSSYNEQFF.

The J gene is TRBJ1-1, the V gene TRBV5-1; D might be TRBD1 (6 bases). V lost 3 bases, J lost 1 base, and 13 bases lay in between. The CDR3 consists of 15 residues. Germline lookup yields CDR1 SGHRS and CDR2 YFSETQ. The CDR3 DNA is TGCGCCAGCAGCTGGGCAGGGGCCCCGAACACTGAAGCTTTCTTT. It codes for CASSWAGAPNTEAFF.

This sequence joins TRBV19 and TRBJ1-2; 10 bases fit TRBD1. Germline values: CDR1 LNHDA, CDR2 SQIVND (reference sequence). CDR3 length: 16 residues. The V and J ends lost 4 bases and 7 bases, in that order; junction bases with no gene match: 12. CDR3 coding DNA: TGTGCCAGTAGTACGGGGACAGGGGTTAGTCAAGGTGGCTACACCTTC. Its translation is CASSTGTGVSQGGYTF.

The table lists this clone with a few counts. J is TRBJ1-1 and V is TRBV5-1; 7 positions match TRBD1. The CDR3 covers 14 residues. Germline-derived CDR1 and CDR2 are SGHRS and YFSETQ. Losses at the gene ends were 5 bases for V and 1 base for J; bases not matched to a gene: 5. DNA of the CDR3: TGCGCCAGCAGTTCGGGACAGCCGAACACTGAAGCTTTCTTT. Protein: CASSSGQPNTEAFF.

A few counts support this clone. The chain uses TRBV29-1 and TRBJ2-7; 9 bases match TRBD1. CDR3 size: 13 residues. J was trimmed by 5 bases and V by 7 bases; bases with no gene match: 9. From germline, CDR1 is SQVTM and CDR2 ANQGSEA. As DNA, the CDR3 is TGCAGCGCTGGGGGACAGGGCGGTGACGAGCAGTACTTC. Its protein is CSAGGQGGDEQYF.

The rearrangement uses TRBV5-4 and TRBJ2-2; D ambiguous. CDR1 and CDR2 (germline): SGHNT, YYREEE (reference sequence). Deletions cut 4 bases from V and 7 bases from J, with 8 bases between. This CDR3 comprises 12 residues. The CDR3 bases are TGTGCCAGCAGCCCCCTCAGCGGGGAGCTGTTTTTT. Its translation: CASSPLSGELFF.

The V gene is TRBV9, the J gene TRBJ2-7, with 9 bases fitting TRBD2. The CDR3 sequence is 14 residues long. V lost 0 bases, J lost 6 bases, and 4 bases stayed unmatched. CDR1 and CDR2 (germline): SGDLS, YYNGEE. The CDR3 loop reads CASSVGGLASEQYF. The CDR3 DNA follows: TGTGCCAGCAGCGTAGGGGGACTAGCATCCGAGCAGTACTTC.

The chain links TRBV10-3 to TRBJ2-3, with 10 positions matching TRBD2. This CDR3 contains 21 residues. With 0 bases clipped from V and 5 bases from J, the junction kept 20 bases outside the gene matches. Germline V gene lookup returns CDR1 ENHRY and CDR2 SYGVKD. CDR3 nucleotide sequence: TGTGCCATCAGTGAGTCGTCGAGAAGCGGGGGGGCAGGTGGGTCGGGAGATACGCAGTATTTT. Amino acids: CAISESSRSGGAGGSGDTQYF.

The chain is built from TRBV2 and TRBJ1-1; D is unresolved. The V and J ends lost 2 bases and 1 base respectively, with 11 bases between them. The CDR3 spans 15 residues. Germline-derived CDR1 and CDR2 are SNHLY and FYNNEI. The CDR3 DNA sequence: TGTGCCAGCAGTGAATCCGGGGTCTCGAACACTGAAGCTTTCTTT. Its protein is CASSESGVSNTEAFF. Based on the CDR3 plus reference TRBV2 and TRBJ1-1, the full variable domain is EPEVTQTPSHQVTQMGQEVILRCVPISNHLYFYWYRQILGQKVEFLVSFYNNEISEKSEIFDDQFSVERPDGSNFTLKIRSTKLEDSAMYFCASSESGVSNTEAFFGQGTRLTVV.

The chain recombines TRBV6-4 with TRBJ2-5, with a weak D call TRBD2 (7 bases). Germline values: CDR1 MRHNA, CDR2 SNTAGT. The V end lost 3 bases, the J end lost 0 bases, and 20 bases lay between the germline ends. The CDR3 totals 18 residues. The CDR3 region is CASSESRSGGSYQETQYF. The DNA for the CDR3 is TGTGCCAGCAGTGAGTCCCGCTCGGGGGGCTCCTACCAAGAGACCCAGTACTTC.

The chain carries TRBV2 and TRBJ1-2; D unresolved. The germline gives CDR1 SNHLY, CDR2 FYNNEI. The CDR3 loop spans 14 amino acids. Trimming removed 5 bases at V and 4 bases at J, with 14 bases between. The CDR3 here is CASSPMRESYGYTF. In DNA, the CDR3 is TGTGCCAGCAGTCCAATGAGGGAGTCCTATGGCTACACCTTC.

The rearrangement joins TRBV24-1 to TRBJ1-2, with TRBD1 matching 10 bases. The CDR3 runs to 15 residues. The V gene end was trimmed by 5 bases and the J gene end by 6 bases; junction bases not matched to a gene: 8. Per germline, CDR1 KGHDR and CDR2 SFDVKD. The CDR3 reads CATSAGTGEFDGYTF. The CDR3 nucleotides read TGTGCCACCAGTGCGGGGACAGGGGAATTTGATGGCTACACCTTC.

The J gene is TRBJ2-7, the V gene TRBV4-1, with a tentative D call TRBD2 (6 bases). Trimming pared 1 base from V and 3 bases from J, leaving 10 bases between. The CDR3 has 14 residues. Germline V gene data show CDR1 as MGHRA and CDR2 as YSYEKL. In DNA, the CDR3 is TGCGCCAGCAGCCAAGGACTAGATGTCTACGAGCAGTACTTC. Protein product: CASSQGLDVYEQYF.

The chain recombines TRBV7-9 with TRBJ2-1, with D possibly matching TRBD2 (5 bases). CDR3 length: 13 residues. Trimming took off 5 bases at V and 10 bases at J, with 15 bases between the two ends. Germline CDR1 reads SEHNR; CDR2 reads FQNEAQ (reference sequence). The CDR3 region is CASSPTWTGEQFF. Written as DNA, the CDR3 is TGTGCCAGCAGCCCAACGTGGACGGGGGAGCAGTTCTTC.

This chain connects TRBV7-3 to TRBJ2-1, with D tentatively TRBD2 (7 bases). The length of the CDR3 is 14 residues. The V gene's germline CDR1 is SGHTA and CDR2 FQGTGA. Deletions cut 3 bases from V and 4 bases from J, with 10 bases between. The CDR3 loop reads CASSFGGAYNEQFF. CDR3 in DNA: TGTGCCAGCAGCTTTGGGGGGGCATACAATGAGCAGTTCTTC. Complete variable domain (other parts from reference TRBV7-3 and TRBJ2-1): GAGVSQTPSNKVTEKGKYVELRCDPISGHTALYWYRQSLGQGPEFLIYFQGTGAADDSGLPNDRFFAVRPEGSVSTLKIQRTERGDSAVYLCASSFGGAYNEQFFGPGTRLTVL.

The J gene is TRBJ2-2, the V gene TRBV11-2, with a weak D call TRBD2 (5 bases). V was pared by 1 base and J by 3 bases, with 6 bases between. Germline lookup yields CDR1 SGHAT and CDR2 FQNNGV. This CDR3 contains 14 residues. The chain's CDR3 is CASSLGGYTGELFF. The CDR3 region has the DNA TGTGCCAGCAGCTTAGGAGGGTACACCGGGGAGCTGTTTTTT.

This clone was recorded only once. The rearrangement links TRBV19 to TRBJ2-7, with D unresolved. Germline V gene lookup returns CDR1 LNHDA and CDR2 SQIVND (reference sequence). Trimming removed 5 bases at V and 2 bases at J, with 7 bases between. The CDR3 is 12 residues long. CDR3 residues: CASSPGAYEQYF. In nucleotides, the CDR3 is TGTGCCAGTAGTCCAGGTGCCTACGAGCAGTACTTC.

This chain joins TRBV30 and TRBJ1-1, with D hard to call. V was pared by 5 bases and J by 4 bases, with 11 bases between. Germline CDR1 GTSNPN, CDR2 SVGIG (reference sequence). The CDR3 is made up of 12 amino acids. The CDR3 spells CAWGRGSTEAFF. The CDR3 nucleotides read TGTGCCTGGGGCAGAGGGAGCACTGAAGCTTTCTTT.

The chain couples TRBV19 to TRBJ1-5; D unclear. V lost 3 bases, J lost 9 bases, and 12 bases lay in between. Germline loops: CDR1 LNHDA, CDR2 SQIVND (reference sequence). The CDR3 is 13 amino acids. CDR3 in DNA: TGTGCCAGTAGTATTTCAGGTTACAGGCCCCAGCATTTT. Residues: CASSISGYRPQHF. Variable domain in full (rest from reference TRBV19 and TRBJ1-5): DGGITQSPKYLFRKEGQNVTLSCEQNLNHDAMYWYRQDPGQGLRLIYYSQIVNDFQKGDIAEGYSVSREKKESFPLTVTSAQKNPTAFYLCASSISGYRPQHFGDGTRLSIL.

The CDR3: CASSPGGDYGYTF. DNA for the CDR3: TGTGCCAGCAGCCCCGGGGGTGACTATGGCTACACCTTC. J is TRBJ1-2 and V is TRBV9, with TRBD1 as a possible D gene (5 bases). Per the germline V gene, CDR1 is SGDLS and CDR2 is YYNGEE. The CDR3 runs to 13 residues. Trimming pared 4 bases from V and 3 bases from J, leaving 10 bases between.

This chain connects TRBV14 to TRBJ2-7; maybe TRBD1 (6 bases). Germline CDR1 SGHDN, CDR2 FVKESK. This CDR3 spans 14 amino acids. V was pared by 3 bases and J by 2 bases, with 11 bases between. CDR3 amino acids: CASSHPGVTYEQYF. The CDR3 nucleotides read TGTGCCAGCAGCCACCCAGGGGTTACCTACGAGCAGTACTTC.

The rearrangement joins TRBV24-1 to TRBJ1-2; 9 bases match TRBD1. Trimming took 6 bases from V and 7 from J; bases not matched to a gene: 5. CDR3 length: 13 amino acids. CDR1 and CDR2 (germline): KGHDR, SFDVKD. The CDR3 loop is CATSKQGAGGYTF. The CDR3 DNA is TGTGCCACCAGTAAACAGGGGGCAGGTGGCTACACCTTC.